This T cell receptor beta chain was observed in a study of T cell clonality in common variable immunodeficiency. Broader study findings: Reportedly, TCR beta sequences from common variable immunodeficiency showed fewer deletions and N-nucleotide insertions. CVID subjects showed higher TCRbeta clonality than healthy controls.

Per germline, CDR1 SGHTA and CDR2 FQGNSA. V was pared by 3 bases and J by 3 bases, with 6 bases between. This CDR3 region has 13 residues. This clone occurred many times. Antigen unknown. The read is 3 residues too short to cover the CDR3 end, so that end is filled in from the germline J gene. Most patients and controls had Caucasian heritage. Heparinized whole blood, roughly 4.5 to 9 ml, came from each donor. Some clones are missing from TCRdb's copy, which holds only in-frame ones; the method was immunoSEQ multiplex PCR. In total the sample includes 45,000 to 55,000 clones, none of them seen once. The sequencing sample was made of peripheral blood mononuclear cells. This chain links TRBV7-2 with TRBJ2-1; D unresolved. This clonotype was sampled from a person aged 18 to 75 in good health. CDR3 sequence: CASSFASYNEQFF. The DNA read from the CDR3 is TGTGCCAGCAGCTTTGCTAGCTACAATGAG. The full variable domain, completed using reference TRBV7-2 and TRBJ2-1, is GAGVSQSPSNKVTEKGKDVELRCDPISGHTALYWYRQSLGQGLEFLIYFQGNSAPDKSGLPSDRFSAERTGGSVSTLTIQRTQQEDSAVYLCASSFASYNEQFFGPGTRLTVL.